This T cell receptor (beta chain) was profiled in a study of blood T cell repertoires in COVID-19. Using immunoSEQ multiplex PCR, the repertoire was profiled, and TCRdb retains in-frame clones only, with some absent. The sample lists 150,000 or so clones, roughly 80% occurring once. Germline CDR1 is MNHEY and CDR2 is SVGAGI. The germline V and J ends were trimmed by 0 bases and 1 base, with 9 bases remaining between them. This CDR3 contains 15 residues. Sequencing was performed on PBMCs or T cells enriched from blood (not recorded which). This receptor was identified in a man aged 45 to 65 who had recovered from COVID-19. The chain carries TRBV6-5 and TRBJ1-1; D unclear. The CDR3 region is CASSYSGTSNTEAFF. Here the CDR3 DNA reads TGTGCCAGCAGTTACTCGGGCACTTCGAACACTGAAGCTTTCTTT.